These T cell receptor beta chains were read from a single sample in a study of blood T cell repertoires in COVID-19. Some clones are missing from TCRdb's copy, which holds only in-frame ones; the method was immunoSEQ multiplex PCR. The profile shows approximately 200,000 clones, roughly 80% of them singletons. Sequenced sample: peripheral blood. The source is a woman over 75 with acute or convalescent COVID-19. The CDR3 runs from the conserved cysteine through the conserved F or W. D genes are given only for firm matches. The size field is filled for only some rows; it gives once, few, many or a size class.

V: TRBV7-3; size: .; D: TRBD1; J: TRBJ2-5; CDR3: CASSLTMGTETETQYF; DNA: TGTGCCAGCAGCTTAACAATGGGGACAGAAACAGAGACCCAGTACTTC
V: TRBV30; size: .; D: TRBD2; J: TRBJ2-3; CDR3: CAWSVTSGRARSTQYF; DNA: TGTGCCTGGAGTGTAACTAGCGGGAGGGCCAGGTCTACGCAGTATTTT
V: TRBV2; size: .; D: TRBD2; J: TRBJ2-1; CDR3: CASSGGGNEQFF; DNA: TGTGCCAGCAGTGGGGGGGGGAATGAGCAGTTCTTC
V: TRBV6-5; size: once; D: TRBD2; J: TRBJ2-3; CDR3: CASSPTGGPADTQYF; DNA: TGTGCCAGCAGCCCAACGGGGGGGCCCGCAGATACGCAGTATTTT
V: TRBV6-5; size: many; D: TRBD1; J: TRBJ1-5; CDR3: CASSSRQGSNQPQHF; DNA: TGTGCCAGCAGTTCTCGACAGGGTAGCAATCAGCCCCAGCATTTT
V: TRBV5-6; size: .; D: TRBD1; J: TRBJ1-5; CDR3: CASSLGQAYSPQHF; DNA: TGTGCCAGCAGCCTAGGACAGGCGTATTCGCCCCAGCATTTT
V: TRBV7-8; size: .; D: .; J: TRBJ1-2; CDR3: CASSLDLGGNNYGYTF; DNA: TGTGCCAGCAGCTTAGATTTGGGGGGGAATAACTATGGCTACACCTTC
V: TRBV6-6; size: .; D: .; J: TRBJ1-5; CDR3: CASSYSARVGQPQHF; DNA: TGTGCCAGCAGTTACTCAGCCAGGGTGGGTCAGCCCCAGCATTTT
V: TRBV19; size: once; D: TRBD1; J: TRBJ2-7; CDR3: CASSIPDRVNEQYF; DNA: TGTGCCAGTAGTATCCCGGACAGGGTGAACGAGCAGTACTTC
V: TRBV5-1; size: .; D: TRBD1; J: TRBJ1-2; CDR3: CASSLGTGADYGYTF; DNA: TGCGCCAGCAGCTTGGGGACAGGAGCGGACTATGGCTACACCTTC
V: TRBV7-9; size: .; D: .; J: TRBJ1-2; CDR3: CASSLGQKSDYTF; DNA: TGTGCCAGCAGCTTAGGACAGAAGTCGGACTACACCTTC
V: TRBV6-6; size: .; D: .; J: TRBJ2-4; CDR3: CASRYTRQNIQYF; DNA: TGTGCCAGCAGGTACACGCGTCAAAACATTCAGTACTTC
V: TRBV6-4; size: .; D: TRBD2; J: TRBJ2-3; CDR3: CASSPAGVSDTQYF; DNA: TGTGCCAGCTCTCCAGCGGGAGTGTCAGATACGCAGTATTTT
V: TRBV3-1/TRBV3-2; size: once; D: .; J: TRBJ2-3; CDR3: CASSQHSGGSTDTQYF; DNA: TGTGCCAGCAGCCAACATAGCGGAGGAAGCACAGATACGCAGTATTTT
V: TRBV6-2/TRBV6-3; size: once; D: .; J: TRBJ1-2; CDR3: CASSYGLGYGYTF; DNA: TGTGCCAGCAGTTACGGACTAGGCTATGGCTACACCTTC
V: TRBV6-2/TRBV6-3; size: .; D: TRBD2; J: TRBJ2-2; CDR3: CASSFLAGNTGELFF; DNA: TGTGCCAGCAGTTTCCTAGCGGGGAACACCGGGGAGCTGTTTTTT
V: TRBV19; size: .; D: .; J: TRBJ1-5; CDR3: CASSIFRLEGHDQPQHF; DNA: TGTGCCAGTAGTATATTTAGGCTTGAGGGTCATGATCAGCCCCAGCATTTT
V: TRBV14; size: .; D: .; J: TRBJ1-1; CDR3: CASSQKGLAAMNTEAFF; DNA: TGTGCCAGCAGCCAAAAGGGGCTGGCGGCTATGAACACTGAAGCTTTCTTT
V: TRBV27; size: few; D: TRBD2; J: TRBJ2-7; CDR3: CASSFSTSGLSYEQYF; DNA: TGTGCCAGCAGTTTTTCGACTAGCGGGCTATCCTACGAGCAGTACTTC
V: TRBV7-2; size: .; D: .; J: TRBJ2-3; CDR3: CASSWTTSPSTDTQYF; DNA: TGTGCCAGCAGCTGGACGACTAGTCCTAGCACAGATACGCAGTATTTT
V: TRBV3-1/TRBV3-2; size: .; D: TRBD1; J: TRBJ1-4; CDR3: CASSLTDRGGREKLFF; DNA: TGTGCCAGCAGCCTCACAGACAGGGGAGGGCGGGAAAAACTGTTTTTT
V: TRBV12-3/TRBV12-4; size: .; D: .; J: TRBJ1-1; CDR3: CASSLRETEAFF; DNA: TGTGCCAGCAGCCTCAGGGAAACTGAAGCTTTCTTT
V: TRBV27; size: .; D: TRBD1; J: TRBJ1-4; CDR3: CASSFDRGNEKLFF; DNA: TGTGCCAGCAGTTTTGACAGGGGGAATGAAAAACTGTTTTTT
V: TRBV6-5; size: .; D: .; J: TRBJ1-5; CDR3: CASTVSQGQPQHF; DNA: TGTGCCAGCACCGTCTCACAGGGCCAGCCCCAGCATTTT
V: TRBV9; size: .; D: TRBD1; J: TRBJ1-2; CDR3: CASSVGQGNYGYTF; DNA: TGTGCCAGCAGCGTAGGACAGGGTAACTATGGCTACACCTTC
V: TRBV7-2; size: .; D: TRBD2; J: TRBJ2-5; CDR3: CASSLPSGGGTQYF; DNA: TGTGCCAGCAGCTTACCTAGCGGGGGTGGAACCCAGTACTTC
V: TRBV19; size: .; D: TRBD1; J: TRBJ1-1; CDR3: CASSIVKGQGTFEAFF; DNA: TGTGCCAGTAGTATAGTAAAGGGACAGGGAACCTTTGAAGCTTTCTTT
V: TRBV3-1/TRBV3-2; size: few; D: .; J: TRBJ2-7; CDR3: CASSQGSGTLVEQYF; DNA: TGTGCCAGCAGCCAAGGATCCGGGACTCTCGTCGAGCAGTACTTC
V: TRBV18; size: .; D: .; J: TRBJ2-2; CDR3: CASSPPEKGHLTGELFF; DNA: TGTGCCAGCTCACCGCCGGAGAAGGGACATCTGACCGGGGAGCTGTTTTTT
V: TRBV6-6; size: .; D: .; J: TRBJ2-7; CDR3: CASRHPRKYEQYF; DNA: TGTGCCAGCAGACACCCAAGAAAATACGAGCAGTACTTC
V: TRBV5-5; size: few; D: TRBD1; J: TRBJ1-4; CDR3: CASRRTGGGFGEKLFF; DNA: TGTGCCAGCAGACGAACAGGGGGCGGGTTCGGTGAAAAACTGTTTTTT
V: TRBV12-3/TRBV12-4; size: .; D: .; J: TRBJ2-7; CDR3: CASSLTNGNEQYF; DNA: TGTGCCAGCAGTTTAACGAACGGGAACGAGCAGTACTTC
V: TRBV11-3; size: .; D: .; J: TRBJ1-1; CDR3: CASSPMWRRPSTEAFF; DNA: TGTGCCAGCAGCCCAATGTGGCGGAGGCCATCCACTGAAGCTTTCTTT
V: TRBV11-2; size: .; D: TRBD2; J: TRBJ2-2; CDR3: CASSKLAGANTGELFF; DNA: TGTGCCAGCAGCAAACTAGCGGGAGCTAACACCGGGGAGCTGTTTTTT
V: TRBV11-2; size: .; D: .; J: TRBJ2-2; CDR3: CASSWSSTGELFF; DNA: TGTGCCAGCAGCTGGAGCTCCACCGGGGAGCTGTTTTTT
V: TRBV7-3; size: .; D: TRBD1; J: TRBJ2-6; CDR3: CASSSILTGLSGANVLTF; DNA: TGTGCCAGCAGCTCGATATTGACAGGGCTCTCTGGGGCCAACGTCCTGACTTTC
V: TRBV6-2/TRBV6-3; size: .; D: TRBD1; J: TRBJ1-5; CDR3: CASSYPEGQGARQPQHF; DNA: TGTGCCAGCAGTTACCCCGAAGGACAGGGGGCACGCCAGCCCCAGCATTTT
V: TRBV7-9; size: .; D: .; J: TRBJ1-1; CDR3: CASSSRGGLVGEAFF; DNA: TGTGCCAGCAGCTCGCGGGGGGGCCTCGTAGGTGAAGCTTTCTTT
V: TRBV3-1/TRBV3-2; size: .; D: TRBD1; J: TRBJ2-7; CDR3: CASSQDPGQGTYEQYF; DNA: TGTGCCAGCAGCCAAGATCCGGGACAGGGTACGTACGAGCAGTACTTC
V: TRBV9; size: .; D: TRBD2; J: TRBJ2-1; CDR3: CASSVTAGGSYNEQFF; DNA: TGTGCCAGCAGCGTAACCGCGGGAGGCTCCTACAATGAGCAGTTCTTC
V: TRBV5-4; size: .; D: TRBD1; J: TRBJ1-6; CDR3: CASSLDRGSNSPLHF; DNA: TGTGCCAGCAGCTTAGACAGGGGATCTAATTCACCCCTCCACTTT
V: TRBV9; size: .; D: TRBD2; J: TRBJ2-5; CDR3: CASSGEGSGSQETQYF; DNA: TGTGCCAGCAGCGGGGAGGGCAGCGGATCACAAGAGACCCAGTACTTC
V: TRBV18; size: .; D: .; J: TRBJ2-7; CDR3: CASSRDYEQYF; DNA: TGTGCCAGCTCACGAGACTACGAGCAGTACTTC
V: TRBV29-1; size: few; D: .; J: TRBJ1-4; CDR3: CSVGQATDEKLFF; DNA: TGCAGCGTTGGACAGGCTACCGATGAAAAACTGTTTTTT
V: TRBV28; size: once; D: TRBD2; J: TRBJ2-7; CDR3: CASSPTGTSGRREQYF; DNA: TGTGCCAGCAGTCCCACCGGGACTAGCGGGAGAAGGGAGCAGTACTTC